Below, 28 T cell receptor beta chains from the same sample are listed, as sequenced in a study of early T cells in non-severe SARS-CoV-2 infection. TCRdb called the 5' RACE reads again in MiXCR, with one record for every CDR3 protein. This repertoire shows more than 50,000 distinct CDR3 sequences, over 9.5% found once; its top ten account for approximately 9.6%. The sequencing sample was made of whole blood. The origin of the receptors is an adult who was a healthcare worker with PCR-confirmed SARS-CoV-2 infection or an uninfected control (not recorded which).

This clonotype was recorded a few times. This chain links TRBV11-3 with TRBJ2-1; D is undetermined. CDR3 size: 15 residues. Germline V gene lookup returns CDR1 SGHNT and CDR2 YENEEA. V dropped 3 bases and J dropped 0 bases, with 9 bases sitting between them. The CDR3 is CASSFSGLSYNEQFF. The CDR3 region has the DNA TGTGCCAGCAGCTTTTCCGGCCTCTCCTACAATGAGCAGTTCTTC.

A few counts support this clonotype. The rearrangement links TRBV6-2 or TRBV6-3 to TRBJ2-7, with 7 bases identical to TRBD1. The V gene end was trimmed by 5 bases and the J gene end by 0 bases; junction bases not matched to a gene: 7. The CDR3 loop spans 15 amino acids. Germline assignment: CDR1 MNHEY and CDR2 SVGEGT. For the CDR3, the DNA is TGTGCCAGCAGTGGGCCGGGACAGAGCTCCTACGAGCAGTACTTC. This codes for CASSGPGQSSYEQYF.

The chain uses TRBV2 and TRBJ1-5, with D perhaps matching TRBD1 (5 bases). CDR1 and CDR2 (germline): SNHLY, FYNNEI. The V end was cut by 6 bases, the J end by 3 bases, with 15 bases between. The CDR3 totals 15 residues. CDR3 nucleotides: TGTGCCAGCAGAACAGAGGGGTTAATCAATCAGCCCCAGCATTTT. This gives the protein CASRTEGLINQPQHF.

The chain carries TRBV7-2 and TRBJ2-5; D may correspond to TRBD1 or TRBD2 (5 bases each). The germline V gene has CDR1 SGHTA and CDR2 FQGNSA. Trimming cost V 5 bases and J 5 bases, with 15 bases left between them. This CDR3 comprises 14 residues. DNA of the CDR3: TGTGCCAGCAGCCCCGGGCTGGGACGGGAGACCCAGTACTTC. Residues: CASSPGLGRETQYF.

Here the CDR3 DNA reads TGTGCCAGCAGCTTCGACCTTCGAGGTGAGCAGTTCTTC. This translates into CASSFDLRGEQFF. The chain employs TRBV7-9 and TRBJ2-1; no firm D call. With 3 bases removed from V and 9 bases from J, the gap between germline ends came to 12 bases. Germline CDR1 is SEHNR and CDR2 is FQNEAQ (reference sequence). The CDR3 has 13 amino acids.

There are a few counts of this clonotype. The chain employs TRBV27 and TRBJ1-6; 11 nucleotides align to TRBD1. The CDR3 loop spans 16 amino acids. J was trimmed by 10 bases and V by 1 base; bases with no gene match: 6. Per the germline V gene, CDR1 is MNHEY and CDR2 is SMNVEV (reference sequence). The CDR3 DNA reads TGTGCCAGCAGTTTATTTTCGGACAGGGGGCTCTCACCCCTCCACTTT. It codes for CASSLFSDRGLSPLHF.

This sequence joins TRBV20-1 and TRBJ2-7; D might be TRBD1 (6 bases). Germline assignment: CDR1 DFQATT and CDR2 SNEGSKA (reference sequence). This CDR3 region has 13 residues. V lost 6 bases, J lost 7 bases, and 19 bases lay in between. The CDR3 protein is CSAGDVRGGEQYF. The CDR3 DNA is TGCAGTGCGGGAGACGTGAGAGGGGGAGAGCAGTACTTC.

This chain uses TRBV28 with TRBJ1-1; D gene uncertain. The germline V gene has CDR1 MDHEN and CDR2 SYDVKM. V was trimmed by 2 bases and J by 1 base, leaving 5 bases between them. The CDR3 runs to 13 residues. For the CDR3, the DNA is TGTGCCAGCAGTTTACTCAGGAACACTGAAGCTTTCTTT. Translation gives CASSLLRNTEAFF.

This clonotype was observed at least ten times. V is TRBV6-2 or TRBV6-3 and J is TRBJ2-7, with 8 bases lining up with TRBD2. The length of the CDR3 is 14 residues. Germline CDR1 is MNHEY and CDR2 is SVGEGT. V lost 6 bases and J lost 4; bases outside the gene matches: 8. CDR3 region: CASSLRLATYEQYF. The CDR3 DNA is TGTGCCAGCAGCCTGCGACTAGCGACGTACGAGCAGTACTTC.

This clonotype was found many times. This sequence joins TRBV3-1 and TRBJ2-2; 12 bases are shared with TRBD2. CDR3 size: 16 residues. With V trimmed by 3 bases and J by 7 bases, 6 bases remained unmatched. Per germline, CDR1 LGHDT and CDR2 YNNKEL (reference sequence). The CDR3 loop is CASSHTSGGRVGELFF. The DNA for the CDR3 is TGTGCCAGCAGCCACACTAGCGGGGGGCGTGTCGGGGAGCTGTTTTTT.

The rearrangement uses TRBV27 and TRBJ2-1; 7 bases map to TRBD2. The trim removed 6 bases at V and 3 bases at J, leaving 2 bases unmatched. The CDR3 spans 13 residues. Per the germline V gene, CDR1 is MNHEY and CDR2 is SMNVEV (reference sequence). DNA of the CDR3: TGTGCCAGCAGACTAGCGAGCTACAATGAGCAGTTCTTC. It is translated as CASRLASYNEQFF.

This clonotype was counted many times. CDR3 residues: CASSLIPGPLGGGELFF. CDR3 DNA sequence: TGTGCCAGCAGCTTAATTCCGGGTCCCCTCGGGGGCGGGGAGCTGTTTTTT. This chain joins TRBV9 and TRBJ2-2; D perhaps matches TRBD2 (6 bases). The CDR3 is made up of 17 amino acids. The V gene's germline CDR1 is SGDLS and CDR2 YYNGEE. V was clipped by 4 bases and J by 7 bases, with 23 bases between them.

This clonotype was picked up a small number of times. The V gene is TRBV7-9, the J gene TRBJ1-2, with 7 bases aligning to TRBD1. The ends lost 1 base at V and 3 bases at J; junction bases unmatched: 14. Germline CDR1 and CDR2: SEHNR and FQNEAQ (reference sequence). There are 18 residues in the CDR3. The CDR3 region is CASSLEGNRQGRYYGYTF. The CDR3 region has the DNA TGTGCCAGCAGCTTAGAGGGGAATAGACAGGGCCGATACTATGGCTACACCTTC.

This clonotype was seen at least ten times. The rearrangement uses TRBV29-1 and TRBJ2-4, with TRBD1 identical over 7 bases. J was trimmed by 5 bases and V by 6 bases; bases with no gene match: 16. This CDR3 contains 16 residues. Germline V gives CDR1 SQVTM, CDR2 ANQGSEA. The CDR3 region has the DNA TGCAGCGTCGCCGACCCATGGGGACAGACGGAAAACATTCAGTACTTC. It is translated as CSVADPWGQTENIQYF.

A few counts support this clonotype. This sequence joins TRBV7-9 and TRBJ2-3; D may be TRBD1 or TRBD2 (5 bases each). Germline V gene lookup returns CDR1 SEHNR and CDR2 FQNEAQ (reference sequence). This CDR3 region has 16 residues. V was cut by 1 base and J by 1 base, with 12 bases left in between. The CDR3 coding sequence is TGTGCCAGCAGCTTAGGAGGGACCCCGGGCACAGATACGCAGTATTTT. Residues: CASSLGGTPGTDTQYF.

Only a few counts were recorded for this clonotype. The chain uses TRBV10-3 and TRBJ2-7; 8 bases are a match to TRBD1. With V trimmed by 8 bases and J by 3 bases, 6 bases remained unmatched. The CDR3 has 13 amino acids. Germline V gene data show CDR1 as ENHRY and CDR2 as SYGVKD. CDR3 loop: CAIFGTGLYEQYF. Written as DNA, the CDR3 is TGTGCCATCTTCGGGACAGGACTCTACGAGCAGTACTTC.

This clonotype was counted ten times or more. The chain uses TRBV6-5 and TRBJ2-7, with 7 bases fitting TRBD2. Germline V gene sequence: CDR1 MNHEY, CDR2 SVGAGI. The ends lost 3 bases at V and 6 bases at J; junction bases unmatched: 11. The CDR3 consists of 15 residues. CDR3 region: CASSYPSGNLFEQYF. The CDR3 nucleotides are TGTGCCAGCAGTTATCCGAGCGGGAACCTTTTCGAGCAGTACTTC.

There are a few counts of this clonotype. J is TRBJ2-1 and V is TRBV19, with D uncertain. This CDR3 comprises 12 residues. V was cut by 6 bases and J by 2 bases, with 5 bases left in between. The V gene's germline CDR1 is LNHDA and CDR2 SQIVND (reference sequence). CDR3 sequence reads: CASRGTYNEQFF. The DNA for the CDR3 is TGTGCCAGTAGAGGCACCTACAATGAGCAGTTCTTC. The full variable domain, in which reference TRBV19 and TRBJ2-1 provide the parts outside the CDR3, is DGGITQSPKYLFRKEGQNVTLSCEQNLNHDAMYWYRQDPGQGLRLIYYSQIVNDFQKGDIAEGYSVSREKKESFPLTVTSAQKNPTAFYLCASRGTYNEQFFGPGTRLTVL.

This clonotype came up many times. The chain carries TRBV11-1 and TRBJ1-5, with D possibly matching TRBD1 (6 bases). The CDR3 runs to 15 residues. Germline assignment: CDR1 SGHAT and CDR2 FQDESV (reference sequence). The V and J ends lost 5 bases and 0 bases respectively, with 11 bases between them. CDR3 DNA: TGTGCCAGCAGCGAGGACAGTAGTAGCAATCAGCCCCAGCATTTT. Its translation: CASSEDSSSNQPQHF. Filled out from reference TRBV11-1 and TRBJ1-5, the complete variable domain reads EAEVAQSPRYKITEKSQAVAFWCDPISGHATLYWYRQILGQGPELLVQFQDESVVDDSQLPKDRFSAERLKGVDSTLKIQPAELGDSAMYLCASSEDSSSNQPQHFGDGTRLSIL.

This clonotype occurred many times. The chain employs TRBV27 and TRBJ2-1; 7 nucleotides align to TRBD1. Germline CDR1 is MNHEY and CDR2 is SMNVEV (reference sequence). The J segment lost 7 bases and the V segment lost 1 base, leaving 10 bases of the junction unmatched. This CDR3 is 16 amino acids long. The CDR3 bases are TGTGCCAGCAGTTTATTGGAGACAGGGATCCTAAATGAGCAGTTCTTC. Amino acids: CASSLLETGILNEQFF.

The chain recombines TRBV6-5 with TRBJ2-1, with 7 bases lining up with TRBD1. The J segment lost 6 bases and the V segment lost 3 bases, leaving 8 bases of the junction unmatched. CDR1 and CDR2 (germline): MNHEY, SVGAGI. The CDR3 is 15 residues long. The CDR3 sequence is CASSYSAGGRNEQFF. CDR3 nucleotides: TGTGCCAGCAGTTATTCGGCAGGGGGACGCAATGAGCAGTTCTTC.

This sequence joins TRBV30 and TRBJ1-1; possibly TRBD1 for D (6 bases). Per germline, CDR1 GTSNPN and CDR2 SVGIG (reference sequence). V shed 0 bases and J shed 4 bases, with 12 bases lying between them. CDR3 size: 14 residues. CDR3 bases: TGTGCCTGGAGTGTAGGGGGACCTAGCACTGAAGCTTTCTTT. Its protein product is CAWSVGGPSTEAFF.

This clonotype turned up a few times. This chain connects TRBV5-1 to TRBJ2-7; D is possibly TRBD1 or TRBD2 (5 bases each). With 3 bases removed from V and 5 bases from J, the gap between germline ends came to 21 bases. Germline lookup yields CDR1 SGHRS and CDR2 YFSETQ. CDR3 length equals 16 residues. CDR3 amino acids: CASSWPVTGRTHEQYF. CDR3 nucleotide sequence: TGCGCCAGCAGCTGGCCGGTTACGGGACGGACCCACGAGCAGTACTTC.

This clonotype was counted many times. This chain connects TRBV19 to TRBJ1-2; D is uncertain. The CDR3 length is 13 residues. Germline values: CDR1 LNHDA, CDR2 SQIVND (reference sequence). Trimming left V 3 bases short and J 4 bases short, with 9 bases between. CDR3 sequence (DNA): TGTGCCAGTAGTATTACAGAGGGCTATGGCTACACCTTC. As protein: CASSITEGYGYTF. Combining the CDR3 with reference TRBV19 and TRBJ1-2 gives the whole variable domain DGGITQSPKYLFRKEGQNVTLSCEQNLNHDAMYWYRQDPGQGLRLIYYSQIVNDFQKGDIAEGYSVSREKKESFPLTVTSAQKNPTAFYLCASSITEGYGYTFGSGTRLTVV.

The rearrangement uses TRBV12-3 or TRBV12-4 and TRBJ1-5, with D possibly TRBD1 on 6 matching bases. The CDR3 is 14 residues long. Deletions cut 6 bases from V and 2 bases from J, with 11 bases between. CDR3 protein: CASSRGAGNQPQHF. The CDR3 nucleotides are TGTGCCAGCAGCCGGGGGGCCGGCAATCAGCCCCAGCATTTT.

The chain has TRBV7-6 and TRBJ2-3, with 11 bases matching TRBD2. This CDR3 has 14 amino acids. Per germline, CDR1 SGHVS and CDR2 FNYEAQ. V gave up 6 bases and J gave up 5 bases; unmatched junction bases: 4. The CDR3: CASSVAGGVDTQYF. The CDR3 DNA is TGTGCCAGCAGTGTAGCGGGAGGGGTAGATACGCAGTATTTT.

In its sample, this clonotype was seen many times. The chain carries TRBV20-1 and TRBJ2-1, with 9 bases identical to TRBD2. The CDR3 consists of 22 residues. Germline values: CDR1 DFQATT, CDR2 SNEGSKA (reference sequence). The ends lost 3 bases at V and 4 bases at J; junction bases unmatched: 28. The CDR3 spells CSAREVGLRADSGRVGYNEQFF. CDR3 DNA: TGCAGTGCTAGGGAAGTCGGCCTTCGTGCCGATAGCGGGAGAGTGGGGTACAATGAGCAGTTCTTC.

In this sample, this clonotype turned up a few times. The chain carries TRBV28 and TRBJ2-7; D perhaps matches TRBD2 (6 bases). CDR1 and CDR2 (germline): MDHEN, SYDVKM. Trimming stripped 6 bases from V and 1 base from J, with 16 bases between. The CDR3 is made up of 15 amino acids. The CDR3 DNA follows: TGTGCCAGCAGCCTCTCCGGGACTTGGTCCTACGAGCAGTACTTC. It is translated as CASSLSGTWSYEQYF.